The sample holds many counts of the clone carrying this TCR beta chain. The antigen is undetermined. The sample comes from a study of identical twins. General study results and limits: Interpretation of the results relied on cross-sectional statistical analysis and not on following the same donors. With abundant cord blood beta clonotypes, insertions were fewer; memory repertoires showed no such pattern. Models underestimated TCR alpha sharing (out-of-frame) in monozygotic twins.

Each cDNA held unique molecular identifiers, and template switching gave it a universal primer site. Each CDR3 protein gets one entry after TCRdb re-called the 5' RACE reads with MiXCR. The sample includes around 1.7 million distinct CDR3 sequences, around 29% of them seen just once. The V gene lost 0 bases and the J gene lost 7 bases, with 28 bases spanning the gap. CDR1 is LGHNA, CDR2 YNFKEQ, per germline. CDR3 length: 20 amino acids. The sequencing input was cord blood. This clonotype was sampled from a newborn girl in good health. V gene TRBV4-2 combines with J gene TRBJ2-1; TRBD2 is a possible D gene (5 bases). CDR3 coding DNA: TGTGCCAGCAGCCAAGATCCCCATGTTTCCAGGACTCCAACCCTAAATGAGCAGTTCTTC. Amino acids: CASSQDPHVSRTPTLNEQFF.